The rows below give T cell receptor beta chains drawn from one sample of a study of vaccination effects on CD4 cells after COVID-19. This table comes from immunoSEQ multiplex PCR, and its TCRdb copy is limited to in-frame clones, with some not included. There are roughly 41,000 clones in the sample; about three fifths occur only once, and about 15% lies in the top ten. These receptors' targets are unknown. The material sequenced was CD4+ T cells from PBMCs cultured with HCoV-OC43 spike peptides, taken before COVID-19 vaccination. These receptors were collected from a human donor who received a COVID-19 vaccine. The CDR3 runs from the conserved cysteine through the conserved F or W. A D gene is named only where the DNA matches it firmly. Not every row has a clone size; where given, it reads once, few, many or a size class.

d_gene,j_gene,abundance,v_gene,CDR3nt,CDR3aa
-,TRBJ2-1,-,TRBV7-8,TGTGCCAGCAGCTTAGGGCTGCCCCCGAACAATGAGCAGTTCTTC,CASSLGLPPNNEQFF
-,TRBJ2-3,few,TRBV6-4,TGTGCCAGCAGTGACGGGAGACACACAGATACGCAGTATTTT,CASSDGRHTDTQYF
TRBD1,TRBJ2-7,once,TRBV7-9,TGTGCCAGCAGCTTAGACAGGGGCGAGCAGTACTTC,CASSLDRGEQYF
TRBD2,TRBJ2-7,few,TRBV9,TGTGCCAGCAGCGCCGTAGCGGGAGGCGGTCTCGAGCAGTACTTC,CASSAVAGGGLEQYF
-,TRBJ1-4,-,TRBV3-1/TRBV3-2,TGTGCCAGCAGCTCCCAGATTGGGGGAGGTGAAAAACTGTTTTTT,CASSSQIGGGEKLFF
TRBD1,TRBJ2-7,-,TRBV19,TGTGCCAGTAGTACCCTCGGGACAGGGAGCTACGAGCAGTACTTC,CASSTLGTGSYEQYF
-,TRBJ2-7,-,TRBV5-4,TGTGCCAGCAGCAGCGTCGAGCGCTACGAGCAGTACTTC,CASSSVERYEQYF
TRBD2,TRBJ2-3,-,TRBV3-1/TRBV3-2,TGTGCCAGCAGAATTAGCGGGAGGACAGATACGCAGTATTTT,CASRISGRTDTQYF
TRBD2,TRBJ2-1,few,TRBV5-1,TGCGCCAGCAGCTTGGCCACTAGCGGACCTTACAATGAGCAGTTCTTC,CASSLATSGPYNEQFF
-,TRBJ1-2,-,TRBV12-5,TGTGCTAGTGGTTTGGTATCGGGCAGGATAGTGGATGGCTACACCTTC,CASGLVSGRIVDGYTF
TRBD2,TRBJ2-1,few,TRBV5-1,TGCGCCAGCAGCACGGGACTAGCGGGAGGAACCATCGGATTTCCAGAAGAGCAGTTCTTC,CASSTGLAGGTIGFPEEQFF
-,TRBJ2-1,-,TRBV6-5,TGTGCCAGCAGTTACTCTCCGGAAGCTTACAATGAGCAGTTCTTC,CASSYSPEAYNEQFF
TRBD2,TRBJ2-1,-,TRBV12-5,TGTGCTAGCGGACTAGCGGGAAGGAATGAGCAGTTCTTC,CASGLAGRNEQFF
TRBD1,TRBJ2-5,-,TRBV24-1,TGTGCCACCAGTGACACCGGACAGGAACAAGTGACCCAGTACTTC,CATSDTGQEQVTQYF
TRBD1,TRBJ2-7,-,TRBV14,TGTGCCAGCAGCCTTATACGGGGGACAGGGGGCTCCTACGAGCAGTACTTC,CASSLIRGTGGSYEQYF
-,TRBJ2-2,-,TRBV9,TGTGCCAGCAGCGGTCACAGTTCCGGGGAGCTGTTTTTT,CASSGHSSGELFF
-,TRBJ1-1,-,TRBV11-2,TGTGCCAGCAGCCCCCCCTTAATGAACACTGAAGCTTTCTTT,CASSPPLMNTEAFF
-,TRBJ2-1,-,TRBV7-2,TGTGCCAGCAGCCGGAGGCAAGGGGTTGAGCAGTTCTTC,CASSRRQGVEQFF
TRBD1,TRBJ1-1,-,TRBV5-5,TGTGCCAGCAGCCCGTGGACAGGGGTAACTGAAGCTTTCTTT,CASSPWTGVTEAFF
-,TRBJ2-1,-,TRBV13,TGTGCCAGCAGCAGTGGGGACGAGCAGTTCTTC,CASSSGDEQFF
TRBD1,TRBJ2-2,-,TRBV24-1,TGTGCCACCAGTGACCCCCGGACAGGGGGCACCGGGGAGCTGTTTTTT,CATSDPRTGGTGELFF
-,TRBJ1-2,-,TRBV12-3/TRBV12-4,TGTGCCAGCAGTTTAGAGGGTTCCTATGGCTACACCTTC,CASSLEGSYGYTF
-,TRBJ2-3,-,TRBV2,TGTGCCAGCAGTGCTAACAGGCGGGATACGCAGTATTTT,CASSANRRDTQYF
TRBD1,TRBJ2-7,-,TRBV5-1,TGCGCCAGCGCGCTACAGGGGGCGAATGAGCAGTACTTC,CASALQGANEQYF
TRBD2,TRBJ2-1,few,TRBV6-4,TGTGCCAGCAGTGACTCTAGCGGGAGTTACAATGAGCAGTTCTTC,CASSDSSGSYNEQFF
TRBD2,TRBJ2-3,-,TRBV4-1,TGCGCCAGCAGCCATTTTAGCGGGGGCACAGATACGCAGTATTTT,CASSHFSGGTDTQYF
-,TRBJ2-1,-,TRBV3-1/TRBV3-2,TGTGCCAGCAGCCAAGACAGCTCGGGTTACAATGAGCAGTTCTTC,CASSQDSSGYNEQFF
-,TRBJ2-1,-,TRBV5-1,TGCGCCAGCAGCGGGTCGGGCGGAGAGCAGTTCTTC,CASSGSGGEQFF
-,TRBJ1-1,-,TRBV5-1,TGCGCCAGCGGCGCAGGAATGAACACTGAAGCTTTCTTT,CASGAGMNTEAFF
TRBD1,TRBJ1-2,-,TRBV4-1,TGCGCCAGCAGCCACGATAACGGACAGGGACTCTATGGCTACACCTTC,CASSHDNGQGLYGYTF
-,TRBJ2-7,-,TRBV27,TGTGCCAGCAGTTTAGCGGATAGCTCCTACGAGCAGTACTTC,CASSLADSSYEQYF
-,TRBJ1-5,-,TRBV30,TGTGCCTGGAGTGTAGAGGCTAATCAGCCCCAGCATTTT,CAWSVEANQPQHF
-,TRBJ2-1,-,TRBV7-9,TGTGCCAGCAGCTTAGGCAGAAGAGGCTACAATGAGCAGTTCTTC,CASSLGRRGYNEQFF
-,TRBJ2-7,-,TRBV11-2,TGTGCCAGCAGCTTAGATTGGTTTTCCGGGGGCGCACTTTACGAGCAGTACTTC,CASSLDWFSGGALYEQYF
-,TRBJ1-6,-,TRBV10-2,TGCGCCAGCAGTAACACCGCCGCCTATAATTCACCCCTCCACTTT,CASSNTAAYNSPLHF
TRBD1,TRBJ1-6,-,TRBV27,TGTGCCAGCAGCCCATTGGCTGACCGTCGATTTCCGGGACAGTCGAATTCACCCCTCCACTTT,CASSPLADRRFPGQSNSPLHF
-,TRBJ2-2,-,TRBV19,TGTGCCAGTAGTATCCTTACAGCCTTTAACACCGGGGAGCTGTTTTTT,CASSILTAFNTGELFF
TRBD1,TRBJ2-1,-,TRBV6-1,TGTGCCAGCAGTGAAGGGACAGGGGGAAATGAGCAGTTCTTC,CASSEGTGGNEQFF
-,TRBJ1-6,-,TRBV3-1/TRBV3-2,TGTGCCAGCAGCCAAGACAGGGACCGTTGGACACCCCTCCACTTT,CASSQDRDRWTPLHF
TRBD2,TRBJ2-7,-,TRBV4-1,TGCGCCAGCAGCCGGGGGGGACTAGCGGGTTACGAGCAGTACTTC,CASSRGGLAGYEQYF
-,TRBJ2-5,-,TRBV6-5,TGTGCCAGCAGTTACTCAGGGGGTCGGGAGACCCAGTACTTC,CASSYSGGRETQYF